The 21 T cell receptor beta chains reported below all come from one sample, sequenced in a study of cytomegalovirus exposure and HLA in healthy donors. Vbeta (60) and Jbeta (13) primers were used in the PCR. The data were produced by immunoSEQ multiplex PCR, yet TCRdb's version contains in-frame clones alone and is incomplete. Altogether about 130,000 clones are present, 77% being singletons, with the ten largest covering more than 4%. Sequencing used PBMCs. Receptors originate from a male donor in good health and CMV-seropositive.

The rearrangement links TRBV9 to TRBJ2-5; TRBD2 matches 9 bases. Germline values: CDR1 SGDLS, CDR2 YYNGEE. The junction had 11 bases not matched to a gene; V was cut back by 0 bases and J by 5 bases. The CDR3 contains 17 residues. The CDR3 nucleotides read TGTGCCAGCAGCGTAGCCCCCTTAGCGGGAGACGGGGAGACCCAGTACTTC. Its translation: CASSVAPLAGDGETQYF.

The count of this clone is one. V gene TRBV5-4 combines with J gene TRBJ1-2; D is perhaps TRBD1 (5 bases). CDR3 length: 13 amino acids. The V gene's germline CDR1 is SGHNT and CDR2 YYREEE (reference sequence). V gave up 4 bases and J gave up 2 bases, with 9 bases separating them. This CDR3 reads CASSPDINYGYTF. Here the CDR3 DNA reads TGTGCCAGCAGCCCGGACATCAACTATGGCTACACCTTC.

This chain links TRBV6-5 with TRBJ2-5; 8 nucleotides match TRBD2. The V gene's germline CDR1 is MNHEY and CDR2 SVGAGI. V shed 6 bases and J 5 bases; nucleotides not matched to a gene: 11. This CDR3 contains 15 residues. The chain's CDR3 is CASRPEAGGWETQYF. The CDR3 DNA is TGTGCCAGCAGGCCAGAGGCGGGGGGTTGGGAGACCCAGTACTTC.

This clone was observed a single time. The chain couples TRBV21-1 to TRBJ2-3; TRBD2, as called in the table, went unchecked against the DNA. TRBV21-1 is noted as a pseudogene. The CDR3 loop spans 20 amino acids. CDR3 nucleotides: TGTGCCAGCCGAGGAGCGGGGGGCGTTATCCCCAGCCTTAGCACAGATACGCAGTATTTT. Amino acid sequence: CASRGAGGVIPSLSTDTQYF.

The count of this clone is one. The CDR3 DNA reads as TGCGCCAGCAGTGAAATCGGGAGGGTTTCACAGCCCCAGCATTTT. This encodes CASSEIGRVSQPQHF. The chain links TRBV10-1 to TRBJ1-5; no firm D call. CDR1 and CDR2 from the germline V gene are WNHNN and SYGVQD (reference sequence). The CDR3 length is 15 residues. V was clipped by 3 bases and J by 7 bases, with 16 bases between them.

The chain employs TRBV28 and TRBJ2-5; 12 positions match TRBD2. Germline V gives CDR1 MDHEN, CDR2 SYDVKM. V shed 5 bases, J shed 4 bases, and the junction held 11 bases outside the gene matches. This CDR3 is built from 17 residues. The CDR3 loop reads CASSHGETSGRSETQYF. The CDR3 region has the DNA TGTGCCAGCAGTCATGGGGAGACTAGCGGGAGATCAGAGACCCAGTACTTC.

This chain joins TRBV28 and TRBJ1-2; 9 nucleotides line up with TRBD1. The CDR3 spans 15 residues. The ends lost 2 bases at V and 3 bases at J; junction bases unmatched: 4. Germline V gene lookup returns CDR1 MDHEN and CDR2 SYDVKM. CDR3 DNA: TGTGCCAGCAGTTTACCAACAGGGGGCGACTATGGCTACACCTTC. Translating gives CASSLPTGGDYGYTF.

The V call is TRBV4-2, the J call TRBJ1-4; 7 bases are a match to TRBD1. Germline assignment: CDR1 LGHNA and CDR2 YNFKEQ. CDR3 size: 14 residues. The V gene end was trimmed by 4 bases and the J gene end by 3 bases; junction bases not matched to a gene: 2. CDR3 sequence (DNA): TGTGCCAGCAGCCGCGGACAGGCTAATGAAAAACTGTTTTTT. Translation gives CASSRGQANEKLFF.

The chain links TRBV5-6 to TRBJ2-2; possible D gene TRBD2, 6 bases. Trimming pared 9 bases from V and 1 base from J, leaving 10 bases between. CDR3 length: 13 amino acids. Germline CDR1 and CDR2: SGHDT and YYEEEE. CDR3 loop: CATAGRNTGELFF. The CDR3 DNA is TGTGCCACGGCGGGGCGGAACACCGGGGAGCTGTTTTTT.

CDR3 residues: CASSQGVEREETQYF. DNA for the CDR3: TGTGCCAGCAGCCAAGGGGTAGAGCGGGAAGAGACCCAGTACTTC. This chain connects TRBV4-2 to TRBJ2-5; possibly TRBD2 for D (6 bases). Trimming shortened V by 1 base and J by 3 bases, and 12 bases separated the two germline ends. This CDR3 has 15 amino acids. The germline gives CDR1 LGHNA, CDR2 YNFKEQ.

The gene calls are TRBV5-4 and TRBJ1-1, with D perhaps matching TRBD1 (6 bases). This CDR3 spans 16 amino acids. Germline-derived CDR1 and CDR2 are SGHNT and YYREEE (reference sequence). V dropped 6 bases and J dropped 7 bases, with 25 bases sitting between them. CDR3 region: CASTSPNSGTQLEAFF. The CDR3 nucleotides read TGTGCCAGCACCTCCCCGAATTCCGGGACACAACTTGAAGCTTTCTTT.

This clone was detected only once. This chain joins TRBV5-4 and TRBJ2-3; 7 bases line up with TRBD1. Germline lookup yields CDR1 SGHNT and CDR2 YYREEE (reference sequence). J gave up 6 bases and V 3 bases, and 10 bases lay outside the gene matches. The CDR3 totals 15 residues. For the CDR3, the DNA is TGTGCCAGCAGCTACCTACAGGGGTTCAATGATACGCAGTATTTT. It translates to CASSYLQGFNDTQYF.

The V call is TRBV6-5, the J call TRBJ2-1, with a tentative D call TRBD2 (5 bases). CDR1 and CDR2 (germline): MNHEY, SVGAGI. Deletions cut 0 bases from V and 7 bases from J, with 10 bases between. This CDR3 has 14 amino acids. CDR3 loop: CASSYSGSGNEQFF. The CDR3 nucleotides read TGTGCCAGCAGTTACTCGGGCTCGGGGAATGAGCAGTTCTTC.

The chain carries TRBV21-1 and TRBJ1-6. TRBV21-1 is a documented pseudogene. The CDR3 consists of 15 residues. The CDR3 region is CASSNGESYNSPLHF. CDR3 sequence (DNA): TGTGCCAGCAGCAACGGGGAGTCCTATAATTCACCCCTCCACTTT.

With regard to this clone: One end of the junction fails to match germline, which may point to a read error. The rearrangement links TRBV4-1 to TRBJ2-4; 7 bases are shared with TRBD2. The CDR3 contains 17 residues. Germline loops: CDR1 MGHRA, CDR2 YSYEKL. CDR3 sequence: CASSRESGRAAKNSQYF. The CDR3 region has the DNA TGCGCCAGCAGCCGAGAGTCGGGGAGGGCGGCCAAAAACAGTCAGTACTTC.

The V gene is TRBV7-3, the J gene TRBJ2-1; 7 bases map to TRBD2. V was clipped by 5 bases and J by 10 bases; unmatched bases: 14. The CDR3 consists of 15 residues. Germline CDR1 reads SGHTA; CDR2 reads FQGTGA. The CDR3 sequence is CASSPDPGLLREQFF. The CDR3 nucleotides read TGTGCCAGCAGCCCGGACCCGGGACTACTTCGGGAGCAGTTCTTC.

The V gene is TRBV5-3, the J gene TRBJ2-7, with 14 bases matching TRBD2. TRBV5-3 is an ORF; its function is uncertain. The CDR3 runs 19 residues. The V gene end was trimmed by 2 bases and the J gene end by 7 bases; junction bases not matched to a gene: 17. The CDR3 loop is CARSFIGTGGLAGVGEQYF. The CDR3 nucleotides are TGTGCCAGAAGCTTTATCGGGACAGGGGGACTAGCGGGAGTTGGGGAGCAGTACTTC.

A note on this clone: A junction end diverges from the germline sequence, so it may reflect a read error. In nucleotides, the CDR3 is TGTTCCAGCAGCTCTTACGGGGGTAGCGGGAGCACGAGCTCCTACGAGCAGTACTTC. This translates into CSSSSYGGSGSTSSYEQYF. The V call is TRBV7-9, the J call TRBJ2-7; 9 nucleotides line up with TRBD2. CDR3 length equals 19 residues. Per the germline V gene, CDR1 is SEHNR and CDR2 is FQNEAQ (reference sequence).

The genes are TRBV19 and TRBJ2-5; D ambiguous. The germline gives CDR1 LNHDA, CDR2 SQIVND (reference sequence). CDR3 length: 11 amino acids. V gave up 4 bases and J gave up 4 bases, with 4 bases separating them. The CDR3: CASSTGETQYF. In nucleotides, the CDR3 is TGTGCCAGTAGTACGGGAGAGACCCAGTACTTC. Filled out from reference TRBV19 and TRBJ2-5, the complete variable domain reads DGGITQSPKYLFRKEGQNVTLSCEQNLNHDAMYWYRQDPGQGLRLIYYSQIVNDFQKGDIAEGYSVSREKKESFPLTVTSAQKNPTAFYLCASSTGETQYFGPGTRLLVL.

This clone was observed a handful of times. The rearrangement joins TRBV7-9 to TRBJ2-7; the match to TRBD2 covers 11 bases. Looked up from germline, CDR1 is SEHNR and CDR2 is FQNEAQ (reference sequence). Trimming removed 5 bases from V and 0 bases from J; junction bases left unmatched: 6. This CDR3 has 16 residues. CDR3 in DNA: TGTGCCAGCAGCATCCGACTAGCGGGGAGCTCCTACGAGCAGTACTTC. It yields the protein CASSIRLAGSSYEQYF.

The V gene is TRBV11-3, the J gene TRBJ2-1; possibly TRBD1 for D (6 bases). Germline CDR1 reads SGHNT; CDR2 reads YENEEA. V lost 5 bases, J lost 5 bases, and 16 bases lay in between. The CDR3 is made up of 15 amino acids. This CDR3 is CASSEGSQGNNEQFF. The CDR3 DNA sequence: TGTGCCAGCAGCGAGGGCTCCCAGGGGAACAATGAGCAGTTCTTC.